This TCR beta chain was retrieved from a study of T cells in Graves' hyperthyroidism and ophthalmopathy. Study findings and constraints: Among clonotypes expanded in thyroid above 0.001, most were also found in blood. Ophthalmopathy, which appeared later, was predicted by the model a median around 6.5 months before onset.

CDR1 is MNHNS and CDR2 is SASEGT in the germline V gene. The CDR3 spans 18 residues. V was clipped by 6 bases and J by 3 bases; unmatched bases: 12. This clonotype was seen a handful of times. The antigen remains undetermined. Not enrolled were patients with uncontrolled infection, other autoimmune disease, pregnancy or lactation. The TCR beta CDR3 regions underwent amplification using RNA transcripts as the source. An initial round of RT-PCR targeting the TCR CDR3 relied on the HTBI primer set. A single record per CDR3 protein comes from TCRdb applying MiXCR to the multiplex PCR reads. Altogether about 500,000 distinct CDR3 sequences are present, 16% being singletons, with the ten largest covering about 29%.

Sample: blood. The V and J genes are TRBV6-1 and TRBJ1-4; 11 bases are shared with TRBD1. This TCR was recovered from a woman in her 30s with Graves' ophthalmopathy. The CDR3 region is CASRTGGTGGLANEKLFF. Written as DNA, the CDR3 is TGTGCCAGCAGGACAGGCGGGACAGGGGGGCTCGCTAATGAAAAACTGTTTTTT.